The rows below give T cell receptor beta chains drawn from one sample of a study of cytomegalovirus exposure and HLA in healthy donors. Data came from immunoSEQ multiplex PCR; TCRdb stores just in-frame clones and leaves some out. In the table there are fewer than 70,000 clones, about 95% of which are singletons. The sample comprised PBMCs. These receptor sequences come from a woman aged 18-29 years in good health and CMV-seropositive. Each CDR3 is given with its conserved first and last residue. The D gene is left open where the match is weak. Clone size appears in some rows only: once, few, many, or a class for an expanded clone.

d_gene | abundance | j_gene | v_gene | CDR3nt | CDR3aa
NA | NA | TRBJ2-2 | TRBV7-9 | TGTGCCAGCAGCTTAACCACGGGAACCGGGGAGCTGTTTTTT | CASSLTTGTGELFF
TRBD2 | NA | TRBJ2-1 | TRBV6-1 | TGTGCCAGCAGTGAGTCTAGCGGGAGGGCCCGGGAGCAGTTCTTC | CASSESSGRAREQFF
NA | NA | TRBJ1-5 | TRBV7-6 | TGTGCCAGCAGCTTAGATTCGGGTCAGCCCCAGCATTTT | CASSLDSGQPQHF
NA | NA | TRBJ2-5 | TRBV4-3 | TGCGCCAGCAGCCAAGATACTAGCCGCGGAGAGACCCAGTACTTC | CASSQDTSRGETQYF
NA | NA | TRBJ1-5 | TRBV4-1 | TGCGCCAGCAGCCAAGAATGGCAGGGGAGTCAGCCCCAGCATTTT | CASSQEWQGSQPQHF
TRBD1 | medium-sized | TRBJ2-7 | TRBV13 | TGTGCCAGCAGCCTACAGGGGAACGAGCAGTACTTC | CASSLQGNEQYF
TRBD1 | once | TRBJ2-7 | TRBV2 | TGTGCCAGCAGTGAAAGGTCGGGACAGATATACGAGCAGTACTTC | CASSERSGQIYEQYF
TRBD2 | NA | TRBJ2-1 | TRBV9 | TGTGCCAGCAGTCTTACCAGCGGGAAGACCAATGAGCAGTTCTTC | CASSLTSGKTNEQFF
NA | NA | TRBJ2-1 | TRBV27 | TGTGCCAGCAGTTTCGGGTCCTACAATGAGCAGTTCTTC | CASSFGSYNEQFF
NA | NA | TRBJ2-7 | TRBV13 | TGTGCCAGCAGCTTAGGTCCAGTTGCGGGAGAGCAGTACTTC | CASSLGPVAGEQYF
TRBD1 | NA | TRBJ1-1 | TRBV4-2 | TGTGCCAGCAGCCAAGAACAGGGGGCGATCACTGAAGCTTTCTTT | CASSQEQGAITEAFF
TRBD1 | NA | TRBJ1-3 | TRBV27 | TGTGCCAGCAGTGAGACAGGGGACGGAAACACCATATATTTT | CASSETGDGNTIYF
NA | once | TRBJ1-3 | TRBV30 | TGTGCCGGGGCTTACGACACCATATATTTT | CAGAYDTIYF
NA | NA | TRBJ2-1 | TRBV5-4 | TGTGCCAGCAGCGCCCAGCCCGGAGGCTCCTACAATGAGCAGTTCTTC | CASSAQPGGSYNEQFF
NA | NA | TRBJ1-1 | TRBV28 | TGTGCCAGCAGTGGGACACTACAGGATGGAGCTTTCTTT | CASSGTLQDGAFF
TRBD1 | NA | TRBJ2-1 | TRBV7-3 | TGTGCCAGCGGGGGGGGACAGGGCACCATACACGGTGAGCAGTTCTTC | CASGGGQGTIHGEQFF
NA | NA | TRBJ2-7 | TRBV9 | TGTGCCAGCAGCCTCGAAGGAGGCCAGGACGCCTACGAGCAGTACTTC | CASSLEGGQDAYEQYF
NA | NA | TRBJ2-3 | TRBV18 | TGTGCCAGCTCACTTGCGGGGGCTAGCACAGATACGCAGTATTTT | CASSLAGASTDTQYF
NA | NA | TRBJ1-4 | TRBV5-6 | TGTGCCAGCAGCTTGGGCCCGGGAACTAATGAAAAACTGTTTTTT | CASSLGPGTNEKLFF
NA | NA | TRBJ2-3 | TRBV5-4 | TGTGCCAGCAGCCTTTCCCCTCTTGGGGGGGCTACAGATACGCAGTATTTT | CASSLSPLGGATDTQYF
NA | NA | TRBJ1-1 | TRBV7-6 | TGTGCCAGCAGGCTTACAGGGAACACTGAAGCTTTCTTT | CASRLTGNTEAFF
TRBD1 | once | TRBJ1-1 | TRBV7-2 | TGTGCCAGCAGCGCCGACAGGGGGCGAATAAACACTGAAGCTTTCTTT | CASSADRGRINTEAFF
TRBD1 | NA | TRBJ2-7 | TRBV7-9 | TGTGCCAGCAGCGGAGTCGACAGGGCTTCCTACGAGCAGTACTTC | CASSGVDRASYEQYF
NA | NA | TRBJ2-6 | TRBV18 | TGTGCCAGCTCGGCAGGACAGATCTCTGGGGCCAACGTCCTGACTTTC | CASSAGQISGANVLTF
NA | NA | TRBJ2-7 | TRBV6-5 | TGTGCCAGCAGTCGGGGGAGAACAGACGAGCAGTACTTC | CASSRGRTDEQYF
TRBD2 | NA | TRBJ2-7 | TRBV27 | TGTGCCAGCAGTCCTTCCTCCAGCGGGAGGCCTTACGAGCAGTACTTC | CASSPSSSGRPYEQYF
TRBD1 | NA | TRBJ1-3 | TRBV5-1 | TGCGCCAGCAGCTTGCCAGGGGGCGGAAACACCATATATTTT | CASSLPGGGNTIYF
TRBD1 | NA | TRBJ1-2 | TRBV6-1 | TGTGCCAGCAGAGATACTGGACAGGGGGGAAGCTACACCTTC | CASRDTGQGGSYTF
TRBD1 | NA | TRBJ1-2 | TRBV4-3 | TGCGCCAGCAGCCAGATGACAGGGTTGATGGGCTACACCTTC | CASSQMTGLMGYTF
TRBD2 | NA | TRBJ2-5 | TRBV28 | TGTGCCAGCAGCTTACCCGGGACTACGCAAGAGACCCAGTACTTC | CASSLPGTTQETQYF
NA | NA | TRBJ1-4 | TRBV4-3 | TGCGCCAGCAGCCTAATCGGGACTTCCTCTTTGGAAAAACTGTTTTTT | CASSLIGTSSLEKLFF
NA | NA | TRBJ2-5 | TRBV7-9 | TGTGCCAGCAGCGTTCCGGACGGACTCCAGTACTTC | CASSVPDGLQYF
TRBD2 | NA | TRBJ2-1 | TRBV6-6 | TGTGCCAGCAGTACGGGACTAGCGTACAATGAGCAGTTCTTC | CASSTGLAYNEQFF
NA | NA | TRBJ1-1 | TRBV13 | TGTGCCAGCAGCGCAGGGGCCGGGATGAACACTGAAGCTTTCTTT | CASSAGAGMNTEAFF
NA | NA | TRBJ1-1 | TRBV10-2 | TGCGCCAGCAGTGACGGACAGCCGGTGGAAGCTTTCTTT | CASSDGQPVEAFF
NA | NA | TRBJ2-2 | TRBV7-8 | TGTGCCAGCACCGGAACCGGGACACCGTCCGGGGAGCTGTTTTTT | CASTGTGTPSGELFF
TRBD1 | NA | TRBJ2-2 | TRBV5-1 | TGCGCCAGCAGCTTGGGACAGGGGTTGATCGGGGAGCTGTTTTTT | CASSLGQGLIGELFF
NA | NA | TRBJ1-1 | TRBV7-3 | TGTGCCAGCAGCCAACAAGTGGGGGGGAACACTGAAGCTTTCTTT | CASSQQVGGNTEAFF
TRBD2 | NA | TRBJ2-7 | TRBV6-5 | TGTGCCAGCAGAAAGACTAGCGGGATATACGAGCAGTACTTC | CASRKTSGIYEQYF
TRBD1 | once | TRBJ1-6 | TRBV11-1 | TGTGCCAGCAGCTTAAGGACAGGGGATTCACCCCTCCACTTT | CASSLRTGDSPLHF
NA | NA | TRBJ2-7 | TRBV5-6 | TGTGCCAGCAGCTTGGCGGGAGACAAGCAGTACTTC | CASSLAGDKQYF
TRBD1 | NA | TRBJ2-7 | TRBV7-9 | TGTGCCAGCAGCCCCACGTTCCGACAGGGAGTCCACGAGCAGTACTTC | CASSPTFRQGVHEQYF
NA | NA | TRBJ2-7 | TRBV5-1 | TGCGCCAGCAGCCTCTACCCCGGGAGCTCCTACGAGCAGTACTTC | CASSLYPGSSYEQYF
NA | NA | TRBJ2-1 | TRBV7-2 | TGTGCCAGCAGCCCCGAACAGGTTCAGTTCTTC | CASSPEQVQFF
TRBD1 | NA | TRBJ1-6 | TRBV7-9 | TGTGCCAGCACCCCAATGGGACAGGGGGCTAGAGGAGAGAGATTT | CASTPMGQGARGERF
NA | NA | TRBJ1-2 | TRBV5-6 | TGTGCCAGCAGCCTAGTACAGGGTATTAAGGGCTACACCTTC | CASSLVQGIKGYTF
TRBD2 | NA | TRBJ2-1 | TRBV7-2 | TGTGCCAGCAGCCTCTGGACTAGCGGGAGGGCCGGACTTGAGCAGTTCTTC | CASSLWTSGRAGLEQFF
TRBD1 | NA | TRBJ1-5 | TRBV5-1 | TGCGCCAGCAGCTGGGGGACAGCTTATAGCAATCAGCCCCAGCATTTT | CASSWGTAYSNQPQHF
TRBD2 | NA | TRBJ2-3 | TRBV9 | TGTGCCAGCAGCGAGAGCGGGAGGGCTAGCACAGATACGCAGTATTTT | CASSESGRASTDTQYF